This T cell receptor (beta chain) appears in the sequencing data of a study of OX40 agonist ivuxolimab in advanced cancers. On the study more broadly: Six ivuxolimab dose levels, 0.01 to 10 mg/kg, were given intravenously every 2 weeks. Three patients, one with hepatocellular carcinoma and two with cutaneous melanoma, achieved partial responses. Notes on the study in general: CD8+ T cells (on average) carried more expanded clones than CD4+ T cells. At doses 0.1 to 3.0 mg/kg, CD4+ and CD8+ clones expanded.

The CDR3 runs 15 residues. Per the germline V gene, CDR1 is SGHRS and CDR2 is YFSETQ. V trimming: 4 bases; J trimming: 2 bases; junction bases outside the gene matches: 7. Repertoires were generated with immunoSEQ multiplex PCR, while TCRdb's copy carries only in-frame clones and drops some. The sample lists more than 45,000 clones, over 75% occurring once. This clone occurred once. Antigen: not known. The genes are TRBV5-1 and TRBJ2-3; TRBD1 agrees at 7 bases. The sample here was CD4+ or CD8+ T cells sorted from blood, taken in a trial of the OX40 agonist ivuxolimab. This sequence originates from an adult with an advanced solid tumor such as melanoma, head and neck, liver or kidney cancer. The DNA for the CDR3 is TGCGCCAGCAGCCCGGGACAGATATTCACAGATACGCAGTATTTT. Translated, it gives CASSPGQIFTDTQYF.